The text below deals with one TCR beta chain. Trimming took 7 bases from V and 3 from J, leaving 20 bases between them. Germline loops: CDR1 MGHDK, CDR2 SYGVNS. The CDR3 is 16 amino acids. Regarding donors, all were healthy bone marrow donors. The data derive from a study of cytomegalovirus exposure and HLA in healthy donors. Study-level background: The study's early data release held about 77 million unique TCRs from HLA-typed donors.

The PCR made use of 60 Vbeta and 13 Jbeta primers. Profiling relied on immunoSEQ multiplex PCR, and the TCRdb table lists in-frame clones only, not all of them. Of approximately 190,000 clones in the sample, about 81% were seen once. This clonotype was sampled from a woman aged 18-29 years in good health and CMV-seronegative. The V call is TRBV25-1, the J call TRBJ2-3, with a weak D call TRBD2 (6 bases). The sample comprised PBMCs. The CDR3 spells CASTGGWTSGTDTQYF. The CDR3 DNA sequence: TGTGCCAGCACCGGAGGGTGGACGTCCGGGACAGATACGCAGTATTTT. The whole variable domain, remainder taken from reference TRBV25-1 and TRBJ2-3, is EADIYQTPRYLVIGTGKKITLECSQTMGHDKMYWYQQDPGMELHLIHYSYGVNSTEKGDLSSESTVSRIRTEHFPLTLESARPSHTSQYLCASTGGWTSGTDTQYFGPGTRLTVL.